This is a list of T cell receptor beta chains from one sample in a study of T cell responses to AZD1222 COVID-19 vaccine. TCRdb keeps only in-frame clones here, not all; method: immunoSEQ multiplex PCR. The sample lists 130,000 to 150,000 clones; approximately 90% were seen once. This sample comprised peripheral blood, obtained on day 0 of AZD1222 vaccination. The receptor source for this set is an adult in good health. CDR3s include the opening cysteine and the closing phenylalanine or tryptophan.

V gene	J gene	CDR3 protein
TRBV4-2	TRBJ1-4	CASSIRDRATNEKLFF
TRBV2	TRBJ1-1	CAIGGGVGVEAFF
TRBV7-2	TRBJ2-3	CASSNSGHHTDTQYF
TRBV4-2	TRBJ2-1	CASSQARGRYNEQFF
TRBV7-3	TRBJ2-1	CASSLTRTNNNEQFF
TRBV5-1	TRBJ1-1	CASSHVGQEEAFF
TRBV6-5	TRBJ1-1	CASSKTELNTEAFF
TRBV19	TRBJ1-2	CASSILGQRGGYTF
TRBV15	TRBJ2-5	CATSKISGKVETQYF
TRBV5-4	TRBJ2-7	CASQSWDSYEQYF
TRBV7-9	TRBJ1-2	CASSSIGTGNGYTF
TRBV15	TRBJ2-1	CATSWSQYNEQFF
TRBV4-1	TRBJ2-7	CASSQEGGYEQYF
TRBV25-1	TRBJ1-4	CASSLFEKLFF
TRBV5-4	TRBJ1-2	CASSGTDSNYGYTF
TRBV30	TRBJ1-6	CARGQGPSEWRLHF
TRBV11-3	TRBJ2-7	CASSLAAASGEQYF
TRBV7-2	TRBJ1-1	CASSFLGQGVTEAFF
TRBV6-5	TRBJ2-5	CASSYSAGRAETQYF
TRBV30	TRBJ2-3	CAWSHLAGAADTQYF
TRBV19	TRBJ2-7	CASSIVFSRGRGVTYEQYF
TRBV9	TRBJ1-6	CASSVYRNSPLHF
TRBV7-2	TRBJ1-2	CASSSRQEPVLTSGYTF
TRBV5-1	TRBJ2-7	CASSLRIGVGYEQYF
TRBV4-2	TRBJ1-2	CASSQDDGLNYGYTF
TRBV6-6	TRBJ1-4	CASSRGQTTNEKLFF
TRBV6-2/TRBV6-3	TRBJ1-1	CASSQTKGAGGNTEAFF
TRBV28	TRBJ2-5	CASSLPHAGRETQYF
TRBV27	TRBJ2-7	CASSLGGRSYEQYF
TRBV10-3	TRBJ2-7	CAISVKGESYEQYF
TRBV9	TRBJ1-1	CASSVGGANTEAFF
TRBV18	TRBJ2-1	CASTTTSGGGDEQFF
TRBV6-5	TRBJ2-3	CASSYSGGGTRDTQYF
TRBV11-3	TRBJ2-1	CASSLSGLYNEQFF
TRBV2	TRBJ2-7	CASREQLYEQYF
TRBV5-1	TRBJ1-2	CASRPEVAGDYGYTF
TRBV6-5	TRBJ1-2	CASSYSDYGYTF
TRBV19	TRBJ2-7	CASSMGGWGGEQYF
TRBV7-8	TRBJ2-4	CASSPLTGGNIQYF
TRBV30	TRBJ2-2	CAWSVGLNTGELFF
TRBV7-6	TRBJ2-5	CASREKAGGPQETQYF
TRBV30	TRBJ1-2	CAWSIAEPNYGYTF
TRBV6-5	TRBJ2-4	CACAGQGSKNIQYF
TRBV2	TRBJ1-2	CASSEAAGLLGADYGYTF
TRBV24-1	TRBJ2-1	CATSVGMRGLAGRSSYNEQFF
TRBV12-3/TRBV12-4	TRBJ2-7	CASSQGVFEQYF
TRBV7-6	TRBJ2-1	CASSPAGGPYEQFF
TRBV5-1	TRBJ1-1	CASSWGTGEGTEAFF
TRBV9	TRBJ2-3	CASSSRLHVLPDTQYF
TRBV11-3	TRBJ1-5	CASSPGGGNQPQHF
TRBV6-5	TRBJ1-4	CASSRANGGGKLFF
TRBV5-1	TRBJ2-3	CASSLEGPSTDTQYF